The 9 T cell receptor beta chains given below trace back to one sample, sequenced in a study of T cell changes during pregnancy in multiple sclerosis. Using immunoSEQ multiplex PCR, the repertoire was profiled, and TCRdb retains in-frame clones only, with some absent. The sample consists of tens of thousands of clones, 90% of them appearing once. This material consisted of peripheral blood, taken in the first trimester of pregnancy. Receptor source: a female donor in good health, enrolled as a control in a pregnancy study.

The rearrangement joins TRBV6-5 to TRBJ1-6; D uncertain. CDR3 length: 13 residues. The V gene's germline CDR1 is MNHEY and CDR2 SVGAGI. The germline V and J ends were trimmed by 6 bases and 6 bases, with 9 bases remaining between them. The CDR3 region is CASRDDSNSPLHF. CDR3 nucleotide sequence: TGTGCCAGCAGGGATGACTCTAATTCACCCCTCCACTTT.

CDR3 nucleotides: TGTGCCAGCAGTCCGAGTGGGAGGACCCCCGGGGAGCTGTTTTTT. Its protein is CASSPSGRTPGELFF. The genes are TRBV28 and TRBJ2-2, with a possible D match to TRBD2 (6 bases). V lost 5 bases and J lost 6, with 16 bases in between. The CDR3 contains 15 residues. The germline gives CDR1 MDHEN, CDR2 SYDVKM. Together with reference TRBV28 and TRBJ2-2, the CDR3 gives the full variable domain: DVKVTQSSRYLVKRTGEKVFLECVQDMDHENMFWYRQDPGLGLRLIYFSYDVKMKEKGDIPEGYSVSREKKERFSLILESASTNQTSMYLCASSPSGRTPGELFFGEGSRLTVL.

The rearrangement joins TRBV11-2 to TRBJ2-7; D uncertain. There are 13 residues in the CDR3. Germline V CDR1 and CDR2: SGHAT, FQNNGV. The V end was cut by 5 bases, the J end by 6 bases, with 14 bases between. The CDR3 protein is CASSRDILGEQYF. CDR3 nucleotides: TGTGCCAGCAGCCGAGATATACTCGGCGAGCAGTACTTC.

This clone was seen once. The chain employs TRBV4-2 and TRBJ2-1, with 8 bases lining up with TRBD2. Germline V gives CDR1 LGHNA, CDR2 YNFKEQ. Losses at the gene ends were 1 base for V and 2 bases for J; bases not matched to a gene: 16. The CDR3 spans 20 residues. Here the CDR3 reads CASSQGRLAPQPGPYNEQFF. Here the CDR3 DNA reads TGTGCCAGCAGCCAAGGGAGACTAGCGCCTCAGCCGGGGCCCTACAATGAGCAGTTCTTC.

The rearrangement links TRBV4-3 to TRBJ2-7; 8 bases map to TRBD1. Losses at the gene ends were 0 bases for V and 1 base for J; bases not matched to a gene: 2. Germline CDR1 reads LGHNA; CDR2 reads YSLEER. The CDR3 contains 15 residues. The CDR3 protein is CASSQDGTGSYEQYF. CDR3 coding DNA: TGCGCCAGCAGCCAAGACGGGACAGGATCCTACGAGCAGTACTTC.

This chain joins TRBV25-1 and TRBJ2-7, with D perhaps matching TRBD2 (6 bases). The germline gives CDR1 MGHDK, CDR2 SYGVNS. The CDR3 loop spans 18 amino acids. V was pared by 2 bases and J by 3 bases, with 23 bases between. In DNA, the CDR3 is TGTGCCAGCAGTGAACGCATTGGGGTAGGGACGGGGGACTACGAGCAGTACTTC. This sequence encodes CASSERIGVGTGDYEQYF.

The CDR3 coding sequence is TGTGCCAGCAGCACGGACAGAACGAACACTGAAGCTTTCTTT. Translated, it gives CASSTDRTNTEAFF. The V and J genes are TRBV5-4 and TRBJ1-1; maybe TRBD1 (6 bases). Germline lookup yields CDR1 SGHNT and CDR2 YYREEE (reference sequence). The CDR3 spans 14 residues. V lost 4 bases and J lost 1, with 11 bases in between.

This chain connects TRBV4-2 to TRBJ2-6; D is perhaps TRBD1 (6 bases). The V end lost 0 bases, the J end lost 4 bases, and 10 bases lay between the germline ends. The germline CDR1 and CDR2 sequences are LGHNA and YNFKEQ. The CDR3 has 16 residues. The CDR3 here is CASSQEQGSGANVLTF. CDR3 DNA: TGTGCCAGCAGCCAAGAACAGGGTAGCGGGGCCAACGTCCTGACTTTC.

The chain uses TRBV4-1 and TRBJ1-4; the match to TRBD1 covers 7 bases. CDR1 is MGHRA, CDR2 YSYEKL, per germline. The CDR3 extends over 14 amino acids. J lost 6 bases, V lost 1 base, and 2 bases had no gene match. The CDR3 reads CASSQVQGYEKLFF. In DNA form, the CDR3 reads TGCGCCAGCAGCCAAGTACAGGGGTATGAAAAACTGTTTTTT.